This TCR beta chain came from a study of T cell responses to AZD1222 COVID-19 vaccine. Study-level results: Repertoire samples came only from after the peak T cell response. The donor cohort was predominantly white British with a female majority, and clonal diversity may have been underestimated.

The protocol was immunoSEQ multiplex PCR, while the TCRdb copy is restricted to in-frame clones and leaves out a portion. The sample carries around 100,000 clones, roughly 90% recorded once. Note on this clone: Its antigen is not identified.

Sample: peripheral blood, taken on day 0 of AZD1222 vaccination. The sequence came from an adult in good health.

This chain's CDR3 is CASSHIPGLANEQFF. The CDR3 DNA sequence: TGTGCCAGTAGCCACATTCCGGGACTAGCGAATGAGCAGTTCTTC. This rearrangement joins TRBV19 to TRBJ2-1, with 10 nucleotides matching TRBD2. CDR3 length: 15 amino acids. CDR1 and CDR2 (germline): LNHDA, SQIVND (reference sequence). With 6 bases clipped from V and 7 bases from J, the junction kept 9 bases outside the gene matches.